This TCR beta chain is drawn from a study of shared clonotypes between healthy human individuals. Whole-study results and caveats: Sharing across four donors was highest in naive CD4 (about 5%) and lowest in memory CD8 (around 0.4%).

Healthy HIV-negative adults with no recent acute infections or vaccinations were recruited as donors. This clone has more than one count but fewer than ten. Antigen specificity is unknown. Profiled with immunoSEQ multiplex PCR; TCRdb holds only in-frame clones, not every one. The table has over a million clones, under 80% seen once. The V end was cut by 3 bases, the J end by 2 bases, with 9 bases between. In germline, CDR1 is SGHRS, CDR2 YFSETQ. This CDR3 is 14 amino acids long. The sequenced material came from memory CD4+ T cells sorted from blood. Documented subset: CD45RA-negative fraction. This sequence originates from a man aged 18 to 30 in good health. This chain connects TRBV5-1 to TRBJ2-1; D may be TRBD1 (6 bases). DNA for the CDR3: TGCGCCAGCAGCTATGGGGACACCTACAATGAGCAGTTCTTC. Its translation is CASSYGDTYNEQFF.